The 9 T cell receptor beta chains given below trace back to one sample, sequenced in a study of blood T cell repertoires in COVID-19. Sequencing used immunoSEQ multiplex PCR; TCRdb keeps in-frame clones, though not all of them. The profile shows about 61,000 clones, 91% of them singletons. Sample: peripheral blood. These receptors were collected from a human donor in a cohort sampled during active COVID-19.

The rearrangement uses TRBV5-1 and TRBJ2-1, with D maybe TRBD1 (5 bases). The CDR3 contains 14 residues. CDR1 and CDR2 (germline): SGHRS, YFSETQ. Deletions cut 5 bases from V and 1 base from J, with 10 bases between. The CDR3 reads CASSTQASYNEQFF. The DNA of the CDR3 is TGCGCCAGCAGTACACAGGCATCCTACAATGAGCAGTTCTTC. The variable domain in full, completed from reference TRBV5-1 and TRBJ2-1, reads KAGVTQTPRYLIKTRGQQVTLSCSPISGHRSVSWYQQTPGQGLQFLFEYFSETQRNKGNFPGRFSGRQFSNSRSEMNVSTLELGDSALYLCASSTQASYNEQFFGPGTRLTVL.

This clone was detected a few times. The rearrangement uses TRBV6-5 and TRBJ2-2; a weak D match, TRBD2 (7 bases). The CDR3 has 15 residues. V was shortened by 7 bases and J by 6 bases, with 18 bases between the two germline ends. The germline gives CDR1 MNHEY, CDR2 SVGAGI. The CDR3 region has the DNA TGTGCCAGCACCCACGGGGCGGGGGCCGCCGGGGAGCTGTTTTTT. Residues: CASTHGAGAAGELFF.

The V call is TRBV5-1, the J call TRBJ1-4; 12 bases agree with TRBD1. This CDR3 region has 16 residues. V shed 5 bases, J shed 8 bases, and the junction held 10 bases outside the gene matches. Germline CDR1 and CDR2: SGHRS and YFSETQ. The CDR3 is CASSFGTGGFGEKLFF. The CDR3 DNA follows: TGCGCCAGCAGTTTCGGGACAGGGGGCTTTGGAGAAAAACTGTTTTTT.

This clone is deemed medium-sized. The CDR3 bases are TGCGCCAGCAGCTTAGGGCTAGCGGGCTACAATGAGCAGTTCTTC. Residues: CASSLGLAGYNEQFF. The chain is built from TRBV5-1 and TRBJ2-1; 8 bases line up with TRBD2. CDR1 is SGHRS, CDR2 YFSETQ, per germline. The CDR3 is 15 residues long. V lost 2 bases to trimming and J lost 3 bases; unmatched junction nucleotides: 4.

This clone has only a few counts. The chain employs TRBV6-5 and TRBJ2-7; TRBD1 aligns across 7 bases. Germline CDR1 is MNHEY and CDR2 is SVGAGI. Trimming cost V 1 base and J 6 bases; bases outside gene matches: 12. The CDR3 totals 16 residues. The CDR3 loop is CASSYLAGGIWGEQYF. Written as DNA, the CDR3 is TGTGCCAGCAGTTACTTAGCAGGGGGAATTTGGGGCGAGCAGTACTTC.

This chain connects TRBV2 to TRBJ1-5, with a weak D call TRBD1 (5 bases). Germline CDR1 and CDR2: SNHLY and FYNNEI. V gave up 2 bases and J gave up 2 bases, with 16 bases separating them. The CDR3 is made up of 17 amino acids. The chain's CDR3 is CASSEQGSHMGNQPQHF. The CDR3 DNA reads as TGTGCCAGCAGTGAACAGGGCAGCCATATGGGCAATCAGCCCCAGCATTTT.

The chain uses TRBV5-4 and TRBJ2-2, with TRBD1 matching 7 bases. The J segment lost 2 bases and the V segment lost 9 bases, leaving 4 bases of the junction unmatched. Germline CDR1 and CDR2: SGHNT and YYREEE (reference sequence). The CDR3 is 13 amino acids. This CDR3 is CANRDRNTGELFF. The CDR3 nucleotides read TGTGCCAACCGGGACAGAAACACCGGGGAGCTGTTTTTT.

CDR3 loop: CASSSIYQANRGGTGELFF. The CDR3 DNA sequence: TGTGCCAGCAGCTCCATCTACCAGGCTAATCGGGGTGGCACCGGGGAGCTGTTTTTT. The gene calls are TRBV7-8 and TRBJ2-2; D perhaps matches TRBD2 (5 bases). Germline CDR1 and CDR2: SGHVS and FQNEAQ. The CDR3 sequence is 19 residues long. V lost 4 bases, J lost 4 bases, and 25 bases lay in between. Drawing the rest from reference TRBV7-8 and TRBJ2-2, the complete variable domain is GAGVSQSPRYKVAKRGQDVALRCDPISGHVSLFWYQQALGQGPEFLTYFQNEAQLDKSGLPSDRFFAERPEGSVSTLKIQRTQQEDSAVYLCASSSIYQANRGGTGELFFGEGSRLTVL.

The V call is TRBV25-1, the J call TRBJ1-1, with 10 bases identical to TRBD1. The CDR3 totals 16 residues. Germline assignment: CDR1 MGHDK and CDR2 SYGVNS. The ends lost 5 bases at V and 5 bases at J; junction bases unmatched: 11. CDR3 bases: TGTGCCAGCAGTCTCACCGGGACAGGGGCGCGGACTGAAGCTTTCTTT. Its translation is CASSLTGTGARTEAFF.